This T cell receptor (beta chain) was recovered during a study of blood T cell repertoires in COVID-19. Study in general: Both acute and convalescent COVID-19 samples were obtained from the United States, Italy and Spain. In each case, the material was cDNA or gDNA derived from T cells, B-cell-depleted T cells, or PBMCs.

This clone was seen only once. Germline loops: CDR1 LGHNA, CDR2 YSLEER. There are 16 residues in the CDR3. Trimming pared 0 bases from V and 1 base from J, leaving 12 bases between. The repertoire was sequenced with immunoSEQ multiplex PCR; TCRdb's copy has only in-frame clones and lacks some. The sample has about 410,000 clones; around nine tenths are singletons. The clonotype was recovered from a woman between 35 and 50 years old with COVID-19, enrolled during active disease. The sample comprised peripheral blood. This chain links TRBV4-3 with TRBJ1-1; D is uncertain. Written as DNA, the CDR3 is TGCGCCAGCAGCCAAGACGGTTCGAGGGAGAACACTGAAGCTTTCTTT. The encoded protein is CASSQDGSRENTEAFF.